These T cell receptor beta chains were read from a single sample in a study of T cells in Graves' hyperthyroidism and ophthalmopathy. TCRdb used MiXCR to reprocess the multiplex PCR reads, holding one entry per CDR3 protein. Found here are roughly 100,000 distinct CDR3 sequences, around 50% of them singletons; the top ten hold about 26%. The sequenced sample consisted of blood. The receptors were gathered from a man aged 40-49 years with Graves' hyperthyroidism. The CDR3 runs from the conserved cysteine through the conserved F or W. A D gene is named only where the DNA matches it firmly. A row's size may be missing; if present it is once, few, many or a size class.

DNA: TGCAGCGGGGGGCTGGCGGGCAATGAGCAGTTCTTC; CDR3: CSGGLAGNEQFF; V: TRBV29-1; size: many; J: TRBJ2-1; D: .
DNA: TGTGCCAGCAGGCCCGTTGGAGGGACAAAATCCTACGAGCAGTACTTC; CDR3: CASRPVGGTKSYEQYF; V: TRBV2; size: .; J: TRBJ2-7; D: .
DNA: TGTGCCAGTAGTATAGATCGAGGCGATGAGCAGTTCTTC; CDR3: CASSIDRGDEQFF; V: TRBV19; size: many; J: TRBJ2-1; D: .
DNA: TGTGCCAGCAGCTTAGGAGGGGCAAAAGGCTACACCATATATTTT; CDR3: CASSLGGAKGYTIYF; V: TRBV7-2; size: .; J: TRBJ1-3; D: .
DNA: TGTGCCAGCAGCTATAGCGGGAGATACAATGAGCAGTTCTTC; CDR3: CASSYSGRYNEQFF; V: TRBV11-2; size: once; J: TRBJ2-1; D: TRBD2
DNA: TGCAGTGCTCCGGGATCGACAGGAGGCTCTGGGGCCAACGTCCTGACTTTC; CDR3: CSAPGSTGGSGANVLTF; V: TRBV20-1; size: many; J: TRBJ2-6; D: .
DNA: TGTGCCAGCAGCCAAGGACCCGGGTTAGGTAACACCATATATTTT; CDR3: CASSQGPGLGNTIYF; V: TRBV5-4; size: .; J: TRBJ1-3; D: .
DNA: TGCAGTGCTAGAGATAGGGTTGGACCTCGGAAAGAAAAGCTGTTTTTT; CDR3: CSARDRVGPRKEKLFF; V: TRBV20-1; size: .; J: TRBJ1-4; D: .
DNA: TGTGCCAGCAGTGATCCCCAGGGCACTGAAGCTTTCTTT; CDR3: CASSDPQGTEAFF; V: TRBV12-3/TRBV12-4; size: many; J: TRBJ1-1; D: .
DNA: TGTGCTAGAGATCAACAGGGATTCACTGAAGCTTTCTTT; CDR3: CARDQQGFTEAFF; V: TRBV2; size: once; J: TRBJ1-1; D: .
DNA: TGTGCCACCGTGGTCGGGCAGGATTTAAACCAAGAGACCCAGTACTTC; CDR3: CATVVGQDLNQETQYF; V: TRBV28; size: .; J: TRBJ2-5; D: .
DNA: TGTGCCATCAGCGTTGCCGGGAGGCTAGATACGCAGTATTTT; CDR3: CAISVAGRLDTQYF; V: TRBV10-3; size: .; J: TRBJ2-3; D: TRBD2
DNA: TGCAGTGCTAGAGATCCAACGGGACAGGGGGTAGAAGCAATCACAGATACGCAGTATTTT; CDR3: CSARDPTGQGVEAITDTQYF; V: TRBV20-1; size: many; J: TRBJ2-3; D: TRBD1
DNA: TGTGCCAGTAGTATCAAGGCAGGGAGCTATTACAATGAGCAGTTCTTC; CDR3: CASSIKAGSYYNEQFF; V: TRBV19; size: .; J: TRBJ2-1; D: .
DNA: TGCAGTGCTAGAGATGGGACAGTGTACTACAAGGAGCAGTACTTC; CDR3: CSARDGTVYYKEQYF; V: TRBV20-1; size: .; J: TRBJ2-7; D: TRBD1
DNA: TGTGCCAGCAGTCCCGGTTTCGGGACTAGCGGGAGGGCCCGTGAGCAGTTCTTC; CDR3: CASSPGFGTSGRAREQFF; V: TRBV28; size: few; J: TRBJ2-1; D: TRBD2
DNA: TGCGCCAGCAGTGGCACCAGGACGGGGGAGACCCAGTACTTC; CDR3: CASSGTRTGETQYF; V: TRBV10-2; size: .; J: TRBJ2-5; D: .
DNA: TGTGCCAGCAGTGCTAGAGCCAGCAATCAGCCCCAGCATTTT; CDR3: CASSARASNQPQHF; V: TRBV2; size: .; J: TRBJ1-5; D: .
DNA: TGTGCCTGGAGTGCCTCCCGATCTTCACCCCTCCACTTT; CDR3: CAWSASRSSPLHF; V: TRBV30; size: many; J: TRBJ1-6; D: .
DNA: TGCAGCGCCAGTCGGGGCGATGGCTACACCTTC; CDR3: CSASRGDGYTF; V: TRBV29-1; size: .; J: TRBJ1-2; D: .
DNA: TGTGCCAGCAGCCCGCGGGGGGGGGGTTTCACAGATACGCAGTATTTT; CDR3: CASSPRGGGFTDTQYF; V: TRBV9; size: few; J: TRBJ2-3; D: TRBD2
DNA: TGTGCCAGCAGTGAATGGGAGGGGGCGCCGCTAAATCCCCTCCACTTT; CDR3: CASSEWEGAPLNPLHF; V: TRBV25-1; size: medium-sized; J: TRBJ1-6; D: TRBD1
DNA: TGTGCCAGCAGCCCCCTTGGACAGGGGAACTATGGCTACACCTTC; CDR3: CASSPLGQGNYGYTF; V: TRBV9; size: .; J: TRBJ1-2; D: TRBD1
DNA: TGTGCCAGCAGAAAGGACAGGGGGGCCTCCTACGAGCAGTACTTC; CDR3: CASRKDRGASYEQYF; V: TRBV6-1; size: many; J: TRBJ2-7; D: TRBD1
DNA: TGCAGTACCAACCCTCTTGAAGGCTATGCTAACTATGGCTACACCTTC; CDR3: CSTNPLEGYANYGYTF; V: TRBV20-1; size: many; J: TRBJ1-2; D: .
DNA: TGTGCCACCAGCAGCCGACATAGTACTGGGGCCAACGTCCTGACTTTC; CDR3: CATSSRHSTGANVLTF; V: TRBV15; size: .; J: TRBJ2-6; D: .
DNA: TGTGCCAGCACACCCGGGACAGATAATTCACCCCTCCACTTT; CDR3: CASTPGTDNSPLHF; V: TRBV6-1; size: many; J: TRBJ1-6; D: TRBD1
DNA: TGTGCCAGCAGTGACCGTTATTGGGAGACCCAGTACTTC; CDR3: CASSDRYWETQYF; V: TRBV2; size: many; J: TRBJ2-5; D: .
DNA: TGTGCCAGCACCCGAGGGACCCATTATGAAGCTTTCTTT; CDR3: CASTRGTHYEAFF; V: TRBV6-2/TRBV6-3; size: few; J: TRBJ1-1; D: .
DNA: TGCGCCAGCAGCAGCGGGGGTGCAGTATCAGAGACCCAGTACTTC; CDR3: CASSSGGAVSETQYF; V: TRBV5-1; size: many; J: TRBJ2-5; D: TRBD2
DNA: TGCAGTGCTTACCTTCGACAGGGCACAGATACGCAGTATTTT; CDR3: CSAYLRQGTDTQYF; V: TRBV20-1; size: many; J: TRBJ2-3; D: .
DNA: TGTGCCAGCAGTGAAGAAGCGGGGGGCCAAGAGACCCAGTACTTC; CDR3: CASSEEAGGQETQYF; V: TRBV6-1; size: many; J: TRBJ2-5; D: TRBD2
DNA: TGTGCCAGCAGCGGGTGGACTAGCGGGCAGAACACCGGGGAGCTGTTTTTT; CDR3: CASSGWTSGQNTGELFF; V: TRBV7-9; size: many; J: TRBJ2-2; D: TRBD2
DNA: TGCAGCGTTGATCGGAGCTCTGGGGCCAACGTCCTGACTTTC; CDR3: CSVDRSSGANVLTF; V: TRBV29-1; size: .; J: TRBJ2-6; D: .
DNA: TGCAGTGCTAGAGATCAATTACTAGCGGGGGACACCGGGGAGCTGTTTTTT; CDR3: CSARDQLLAGDTGELFF; V: TRBV20-1; size: many; J: TRBJ2-2; D: TRBD2
DNA: TGTGCCAGCAGCCTCGGGGGCGGGAGGAATGAGCAGTTCTTC; CDR3: CASSLGGGRNEQFF; V: TRBV13; size: many; J: TRBJ2-1; D: TRBD2
DNA: TGCAGCGTTCTTTGGGACGACAGGGGGGATGGCTACACCTTC; CDR3: CSVLWDDRGDGYTF; V: TRBV29-1; size: .; J: TRBJ1-2; D: TRBD1
DNA: TGTGCCAGCAGGGGGGGAACACCCTACGAGCAGTACTTC; CDR3: CASRGGTPYEQYF; V: TRBV3-1; size: many; J: TRBJ2-7; D: .
DNA: TGCAGTGCCTCCAGGGGGGGGGCCCACGAGCAGTACTTC; CDR3: CSASRGGAHEQYF; V: TRBV20-1; size: .; J: TRBJ2-7; D: .
DNA: TGCAGCCGGACAGACAATCAGCCCCAGCATTTT; CDR3: CSRTDNQPQHF; V: TRBV29-1; size: .; J: TRBJ1-5; D: .
DNA: TGTGCCAGCAGCCAAAGCCAGACGGCGCAGTACTTC; CDR3: CASSQSQTAQYF; V: TRBV3-1; size: many; J: TRBJ2-7; D: .
DNA: TGTGCCAGCAGCGGGACTAGCGGGAGGGGAGAGACCCAGTACTTC; CDR3: CASSGTSGRGETQYF; V: TRBV2; size: many; J: TRBJ2-5; D: TRBD2
DNA: TGTGCCAGCAGTTTACGACAATTTAACACCGGGGAGCTGTTTTTT; CDR3: CASSLRQFNTGELFF; V: TRBV12-3/TRBV12-4; size: many; J: TRBJ2-2; D: .
DNA: TGTGCCAGCAGCTTGGGACGGACCATGGGCACTGAAGCTTTCTTT; CDR3: CASSLGRTMGTEAFF; V: TRBV7-9; size: .; J: TRBJ1-1; D: .
DNA: TGCGCCAGTAGACCGACCGGGACAGGGCCGTACGAGCAGTACTTC; CDR3: CASRPTGTGPYEQYF; V: TRBV19; size: .; J: TRBJ2-7; D: TRBD1
DNA: TGTGCCAGCAGCCCGGGACTAGCTGGGAATGAGCAGTTCTTC; CDR3: CASSPGLAGNEQFF; V: TRBV11-3; size: many; J: TRBJ2-1; D: TRBD2
DNA: TGTGCCAGCAGGGGTACCGGGACGGCATATGGCTACACCTTC; CDR3: CASRGTGTAYGYTF; V: TRBV7-9; size: .; J: TRBJ1-2; D: .
DNA: TGTGCCAGCAGCTTAGCGACCTTGGAGATCCGTGGCTACACCTTC; CDR3: CASSLATLEIRGYTF; V: TRBV7-9; size: many; J: TRBJ1-2; D: .
DNA: TGCAGTGCTAACAGGGGGCTCACTGAAGCTTTCTTT; CDR3: CSANRGLTEAFF; V: TRBV20-1; size: many; J: TRBJ1-1; D: TRBD1
DNA: TGTGCCATCTGGGCGGCCTCTGGGGCCAACGTCCTGACTTTC; CDR3: CAIWAASGANVLTF; V: TRBV7-2; size: many; J: TRBJ2-6; D: .
DNA: TGTGCCAGCAGCGTGGGGAGACTAGTGGGGGGCCAAGAGACCCAGTACTTC; CDR3: CASSVGRLVGGQETQYF; V: TRBV9; size: many; J: TRBJ2-5; D: .
DNA: TGCAGCGTTGAATCCGGAAGGGGACCTCAAGAGACCCAGCATTTT; CDR3: CSVESGRGPQETQHF; V: TRBV29-1; size: .; J: TRBJ1-5; D: .
DNA: TGCAGTGCTAGGGGCGAGACTGAAGCTTTCTTT; CDR3: CSARGETEAFF; V: TRBV20-1; size: .; J: TRBJ1-1; D: .
DNA: TGCGCCAGTATGGTTTCTAGCGGGGGCTACGTGCAGTACTTC; CDR3: CASMVSSGGYVQYF; V: TRBV19; size: .; J: TRBJ2-7; D: TRBD2
DNA: TGTGCCATCCAGGGACGTAACCGGCGGGAGCTGTTTTTT; CDR3: CAIQGRNRRELFF; V: TRBV10-3; size: once; J: TRBJ2-2; D: .
DNA: TGTGCCAGCAGTGGGAAACTAGCGGATTCCTACAATGAGCAGTTCTTC; CDR3: CASSGKLADSYNEQFF; V: TRBV6-1; size: many; J: TRBJ2-1; D: TRBD2
DNA: TGTGCCAGCAGTAGTACTAGCGGCTCCTACAATGAGCAGTTCTTC; CDR3: CASSSTSGSYNEQFF; V: TRBV2; size: .; J: TRBJ2-1; D: TRBD2
DNA: TGTGCCAGCAGCTTAGATCAATATGGGGCTAGCGGCTACGAGCAGTACTTC; CDR3: CASSLDQYGASGYEQYF; V: TRBV11-3; size: many; J: TRBJ2-7; D: TRBD2
DNA: TGTGCCAGCAGTGAGCGGGGTTCAGGAGGCTACACCTTC; CDR3: CASSERGSGGYTF; V: TRBV2; size: many; J: TRBJ1-2; D: .